The clone carrying this T cell receptor (beta chain) was detected a few times. The CDR3 runs 13 residues. The germline CDR1 and CDR2 sequences are MDHEN and SYDVKM. With 5 bases clipped from V and 15 bases from J, the junction kept 13 bases outside the gene matches. Time point noted: pre-sensitization, week 0. Treatment: therapeutic diphenylcyclopropenone sensitization with weekly scalp DPC. Blood was collected ahead of every patch test applied. This record belongs to a study of human T cells and chemical hapten exposure. TCRdb redid the calling of the RACE reads with MiXCR, one entry per CDR3 protein. This table holds 180,000 or so distinct CDR3 sequences, around 30% found once.

The TCR originated in a young woman with alopecia areata. Some clones in this sample may be carry-over from other donors' samples. This sequence joins TRBV28 and TRBJ1-5; 7 bases align to TRBD1. The starting material was whole blood, obtained in connection with sensitization to the hapten diphenylcyclopropenone (DPC). The CDR3, as DNA: TGTGCCAGCAGTCCCCCCGGGACAGAGAGCTTGCATTTT. This codes for CASSPPGTESLHF.